The 20 T cell receptor beta chains below were found in one sample sequenced in a study of regulatory T cells in long-lasting Graves disease. Time point here: newly diagnosed GD, antithyroid drugs for less than 3 months. PBMC RNA was the source of the TCR library. In building TCR beta libraries, iRepertoire HTBI primers were used together with Arm-PCR of CDR3 regions. One entry per CDR3 protein, called by TCRdb with MiXCR from the multiplex PCR reads. The table includes just over 600,000 distinct CDR3 sequences, 16% detected once. The sample also formed part of further work on T cells in Graves' hyperthyroidism and ophthalmopathy.

This specimen consisted of peripheral blood mononuclear cells (PBMCs), obtained at new diagnosis, from a patient treated with antithyroid drugs. The origin of the receptors is a young woman with Graves disease.

In its sample, this clonotype was seen many times. The gene calls are TRBV10-3 and TRBJ1-5, with TRBD1 matching over 8 bases. Trimming at V came to 4 bases and at J to 5 bases, leaving 7 bases not matched to a gene. The germline V gene has CDR1 ENHRY and CDR2 SYGVKD. CDR3 length equals 15 residues. The DNA of the CDR3 is TGTGCCATCAGTGGGAATGACAGGGGAGATCAGCCCCAGCATTTT. Its translation: CAISGNDRGDQPQHF.

The genes are TRBV10-2 and TRBJ2-2; 8 bases are a match to TRBD1. Germline V lookup: CDR1 WSHSY, CDR2 SAAADI. The V gene end was trimmed by 8 bases and the J gene end by 1 base; junction bases not matched to a gene: 12. This CDR3 spans 17 amino acids. The CDR3 reads CASFLTSGTGNTGELFF. The CDR3 DNA follows: TGCGCCAGCTTTCTTACCTCCGGGACAGGGAACACCGGGGAGCTGTTTTTT.

The sample holds many counts of this clonotype. J is TRBJ1-3 and V is TRBV28; D is unresolved. V gave up 2 bases and J gave up 11 bases, with 13 bases separating them. Germline lookup yields CDR1 MDHEN and CDR2 SYDVKM. The CDR3 extends over 13 amino acids. CDR3 nucleotide sequence: TGTGCCAGCAGTTTAGTCGACCTCACCTCCATATATTTT. Its protein product is CASSLVDLTSIYF.

Only a few counts were recorded for this clonotype. V is TRBV6-5 and J is TRBJ1-5, with unresolved D. This CDR3 comprises 13 residues. In germline, CDR1 is MNHEY, CDR2 SVGAGI. The V end lost 0 bases, the J end lost 10 bases, and 10 bases lay between the germline ends. The CDR3 sequence is CASSYSFVGPQHF. CDR3 sequence (DNA): TGTGCCAGCAGTTACTCGTTCGTAGGACCCCAGCATTTT.

The J gene is TRBJ1-5, the V gene TRBV7-8; possibly TRBD1 for D (6 bases). V lost 5 bases and J 8 bases, leaving 28 bases between the germline ends. The CDR3 extends over 18 amino acids. Germline V gene lookup returns CDR1 SGHVS and CDR2 FQNEAQ. The DNA for the CDR3 is TGTGCCAGCAGCGCCCGCCCCCCACAGGGCACCCTCCCTAAGCCCCAGCATTTT. Translated: CASSARPPQGTLPKPQHF.

This chain links TRBV6-1 with TRBJ1-3; D is undetermined. Per germline, CDR1 MNHNS and CDR2 SASEGT. V shed 8 bases and J shed 0 bases, with 11 bases lying between them. This CDR3 region has 14 residues. DNA for the CDR3: TGTGCCAGCCAACGGAAGAGCTCTGGAAACACCATATATTTT. The encoded protein is CASQRKSSGNTIYF.

This clonotype was observed a handful of times. The chain recombines TRBV24-1 with TRBJ2-7; D unresolved. From germline, CDR1 is KGHDR and CDR2 SFDVKD. The CDR3 runs 13 residues. Trimming cost V 1 base and J 2 bases, with 5 bases left between them. The CDR3 sequence: CATSDFDTYEQYF. CDR3 nucleotide sequence: TGTGCCACCAGTGATTTCGACACCTACGAGCAGTACTTC.

This clonotype was counted ten times or more. The chain uses TRBV12-3 or TRBV12-4 and TRBJ2-3, with 7 bases fitting TRBD2. Trimming at V came to 3 bases and at J to 5 bases, leaving 8 bases not matched to a gene. The length of the CDR3 is 15 residues. Here the CDR3 reads CASSFRARGVDTQYF. The CDR3 bases are TGTGCCAGCAGTTTCCGGGCCCGGGGGGTAGATACGCAGTATTTT.

In its sample, this clonotype was seen many times. This chain uses TRBV20-1 with TRBJ1-5, with 7 bases that match TRBD1. V shed 4 bases, J shed 7 bases, and the junction held 13 bases outside the gene matches. This CDR3 has 15 residues. From germline, CDR1 is DFQATT and CDR2 SNEGSKA (reference sequence). The CDR3 region has the DNA TGCAGTGCTACCCTGGGAGGGGGCGCGGGACAGCCCCAGCATTTT. Translation gives CSATLGGGAGQPQHF.

J is TRBJ2-2 and V is TRBV7-9, with 12 bases matching TRBD1. This CDR3 comprises 17 residues. V was pared by 6 bases and J by 4 bases, with 9 bases of the junction left unmatched. Germline V lookup: CDR1 SEHNR, CDR2 FQNEAQ (reference sequence). This CDR3 is CASSSGTGGLSTGELFF. Here the CDR3 DNA reads TGTGCCAGCAGTTCCGGGACAGGGGGCTTAAGCACCGGGGAGCTGTTTTTT.

The chain couples TRBV7-9 to TRBJ1-5; the D gene is possibly TRBD1 (6 bases). This CDR3 contains 15 residues. Deletions cut 4 bases from V and 7 bases from J, with 17 bases between. CDR1 is SEHNR and CDR2 is FQNEAQ in the germline V gene (reference sequence). This CDR3 is CASSSGDITGQPQHF. In DNA form, the CDR3 reads TGTGCCAGCAGCTCGGGGGACATTACTGGGCAGCCCCAGCATTTT.

V and J are TRBV19 and TRBJ2-7, with 14 bases that match TRBD2. The V gene end was trimmed by 6 bases and the J gene end by 1 base; junction bases not matched to a gene: 11. The CDR3 loop spans 18 amino acids. Germline lookup yields CDR1 LNHDA and CDR2 SQIVND (reference sequence). The CDR3 sequence: CASRPRLAGGPGSYEQYF. In nucleotides, the CDR3 is TGTGCCAGTAGGCCTCGACTAGCGGGAGGGCCGGGATCCTACGAGCAGTACTTC.

The V call is TRBV7-8, the J call TRBJ2-2; D remains unclear. V lost 0 bases to trimming and J lost 0 bases, with 5 bases between them. Per the germline V gene, CDR1 is SGHVS and CDR2 is FQNEAQ. The length of the CDR3 is 15 residues. CDR3 nucleotide sequence: TGTGCCAGCAGCTTAGCCTCCTCGAACACCGGGGAGCTGTTTTTT. Its protein is CASSLASSNTGELFF.

V gene TRBV10-3 combines with J gene TRBJ2-1, with D perhaps assigned TRBD1 or TRBD2 (5 bases each). CDR3 length: 15 residues. Germline CDR1 is ENHRY and CDR2 is SYGVKD. Trimming stripped 1 base from V and 10 bases from J, with 17 bases between. The CDR3 here is CAISELGQGVYEQFF. The CDR3 DNA reads as TGTGCCATCAGTGAGTTGGGTCAGGGAGTTTACGAGCAGTTCTTC.

Details on this clonotype: A much more abundant neighbour one base away suggests this may be a read error. Since no conserved phenylalanine or tryptophan closes the CDR3, a read error is the likely cause. The V call is TRBV20-1, the J call TRBJ2-1; no clear D gene. Germline values: CDR1 DFQATT, CDR2 SNEGSKA (reference sequence). Trimming removed 6 bases at V and 9 bases at J, with 9 bases between. There are 10 residues in the CDR3. This chain's CDR3 is CSADGAEQFS. Written as DNA, the CDR3 is TGCAGTGCCGATGGTGCTGAGCAGTTCTCC.

This clonotype was detected ten times or more. The rearrangement uses TRBV7-9 and TRBJ2-2, with 9 bases that match TRBD2. The V gene end was trimmed by 5 bases and the J gene end by 5 bases; junction bases not matched to a gene: 12. There are 17 residues in the CDR3. Looked up from germline, CDR1 is SEHNR and CDR2 is FQNEAQ (reference sequence). The CDR3: CASSPAGASGKTGELFF. The CDR3 nucleotides are TGTGCCAGCAGCCCGGCTGGGGCTAGCGGGAAGACCGGGGAGCTGTTTTTT. The whole variable domain, remainder taken from reference TRBV7-9 and TRBJ2-2, is DTGVSQNPRHKITKRGQNVTFRCDPISEHNRLYWYRQTLGQGPEFLTYFQNEAQLEKSRLLSDRFSAERPKGSFSTLEIQRTEQGDSAMYLCASSPAGASGKTGELFFGEGSRLTVL.

This clonotype was seen many times. V gene TRBV27 combines with J gene TRBJ1-5, with TRBD1 as a possible D gene (5 bases). V shed 6 bases and J shed 1 base, with 16 bases lying between them. CDR3 length equals 16 residues. The germline gives CDR1 MNHEY, CDR2 SMNVEV (reference sequence). CDR3 sequence (DNA): TGTGCCAGCAGCGAAACGTGGGGCACGAGCAATCAGCCCCAGCATTTT. It specifies CASSETWGTSNQPQHF.

This clonotype was picked up a small number of times. A much larger clone lies a single base off, so this may be a read error. The chain joins TRBV28 to TRBJ1-1; possible D gene TRBD1, 5 bases. V dropped 7 bases and J dropped 1 base, with 10 bases sitting between them. The length of the CDR3 is 13 residues. Germline V gene data show CDR1 as MDHEN and CDR2 as SYDVKM. The CDR3: CASNETANTEAFF. Written as DNA, the CDR3 is TGTGCCAGCAATGAGACAGCGAACACTGAAGCTTTCTTT. Variable domain in full (rest from reference TRBV28 and TRBJ1-1): DVKVTQSSRYLVKRTGEKVFLECVQDMDHENMFWYRQDPGLGLRLIYFSYDVKMKEKGDIPEGYSVSREKKERFSLILESASTNQTSMYLCASNETANTEAFFGQGTRLTVV.

This clonotype was recorded at least ten times. The chain is built from TRBV12-3 or TRBV12-4 and TRBJ2-7, with TRBD1 matching 8 bases. J was trimmed by 4 bases and V by 7 bases; bases with no gene match: 9. The CDR3 runs to 14 residues. The CDR3 loop is CASKGQGGGYEQYF. In nucleotides, the CDR3 is TGTGCCAGCAAAGGACAGGGAGGAGGATACGAGCAGTACTTC.

This clonotype was recorded many times. The V call is TRBV28, the J call TRBJ2-1; D remains ambiguous. Germline CDR1 and CDR2: MDHEN and SYDVKM. The CDR3 is 12 amino acids. V lost 6 bases and J lost 8, with 11 bases in between. The CDR3 here is CASSPDGYEQFF. CDR3 coding DNA: TGTGCCAGCAGCCCGGACGGGTATGAGCAGTTCTTC.